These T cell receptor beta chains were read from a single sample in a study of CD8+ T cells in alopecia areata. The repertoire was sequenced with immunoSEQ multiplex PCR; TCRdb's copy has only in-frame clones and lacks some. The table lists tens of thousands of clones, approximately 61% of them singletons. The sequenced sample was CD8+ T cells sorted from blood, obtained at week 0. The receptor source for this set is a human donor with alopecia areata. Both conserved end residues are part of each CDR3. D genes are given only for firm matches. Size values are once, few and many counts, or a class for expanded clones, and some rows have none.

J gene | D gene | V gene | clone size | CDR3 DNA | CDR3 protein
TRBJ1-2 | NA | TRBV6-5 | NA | TGTGCCAGCAGCAACTATGGCTACACCTTC | CASSNYGYTF
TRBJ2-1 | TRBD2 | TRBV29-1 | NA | TGCAGCGCCTCCGGGACTAGCATGAATGAGCAGTTCTTC | CSASGTSMNEQFF
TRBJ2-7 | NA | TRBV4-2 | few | TGTGCCAGCAGCCAAGGAGGCTCGGAGGCTCCCTCCTACGAGCAGTACTTC | CASSQGGSEAPSYEQYF
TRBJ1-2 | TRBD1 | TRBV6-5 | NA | TGTGCCAGCAGCCTGGACAGGGCGGACTATGGCTACACCTTC | CASSLDRADYGYTF
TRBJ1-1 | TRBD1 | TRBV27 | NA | TGTGCCAGCAGTGCCCAGGGGGCCACTGAAGCTTTCTTT | CASSAQGATEAFF
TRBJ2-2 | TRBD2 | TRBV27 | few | TGTGCCAGCAGTTTCCCTCTAGCGGGGCACGCCGGGGAGCTGTTTTTT | CASSFPLAGHAGELFF
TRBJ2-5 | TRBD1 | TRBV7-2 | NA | TGTGCCAGCAGCCCCCAGTTGGAAGGACAGGGGAGTCAAGAGACCCAGTACTTC | CASSPQLEGQGSQETQYF
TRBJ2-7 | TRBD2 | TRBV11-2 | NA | TGTGCCAGCAGCTTAGTCGGCGGGAGCTCCTACGAGCAGTACTTC | CASSLVGGSSYEQYF
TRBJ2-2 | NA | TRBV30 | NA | TGTGCCTGGAGACAGGGGAACACCGGGGAGCTGTTTTTT | CAWRQGNTGELFF
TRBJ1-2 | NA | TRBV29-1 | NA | TGCAGCGTTACCACGGAGAAGGGGACTAACTATGGCTACACCTTC | CSVTTEKGTNYGYTF
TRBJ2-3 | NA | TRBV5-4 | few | TGTGCCAGCAGCTTGGATAGGTCAGACTACGGAGATACGCAGTATTTT | CASSLDRSDYGDTQYF
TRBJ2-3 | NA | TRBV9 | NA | TGTGCCAGCAGCGTCTACGCAGATACGCAGTATTTT | CASSVYADTQYF
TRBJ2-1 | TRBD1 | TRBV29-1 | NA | TGCAGCGTTGAAGAGGGGACAGGCAACAATTATGAGCAGTTCTTC | CSVEEGTGNNYEQFF
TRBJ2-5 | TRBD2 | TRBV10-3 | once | TGTGCCATCAGTGAGTCAGTGACTAGCGGGAGGGCCGAAGAGACCCAGTACTTC | CAISESVTSGRAEETQYF
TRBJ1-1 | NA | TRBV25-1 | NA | TGTGCCAGCAGTATGGGGGCTGCTGAAGCTTTCTTT | CASSMGAAEAFF
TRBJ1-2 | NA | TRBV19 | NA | TGTGCCAGTAGTGCAGAGCCCTATGGCTACACCTTC | CASSAEPYGYTF
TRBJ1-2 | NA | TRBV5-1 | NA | TGCGCCAGCAGCCCCCAGGAGTATGAGTACAACTATGGCTACACCTTC | CASSPQEYEYNYGYTF
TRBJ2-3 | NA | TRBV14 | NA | TGTGCCAGCAGCCAATTGCTGGATACGCAGTATTTT | CASSQLLDTQYF
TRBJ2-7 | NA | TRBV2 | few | TGTGCCAGCAGTGAACGGCGGGAACTTAACGAGCAGTACTTC | CASSERRELNEQYF
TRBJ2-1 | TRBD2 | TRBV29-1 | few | TGCAGCGTTGAGACTAGCGGGGGGGAGGATGAGCAGTTCTTC | CSVETSGGEDEQFF
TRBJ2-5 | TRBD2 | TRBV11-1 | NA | TGTGCCAGCAGCCCAACTTTTAGCGGGGTCCAAGAGACCCAGTACTTC | CASSPTFSGVQETQYF
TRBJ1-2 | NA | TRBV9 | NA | TGTGCCAGCAAGGTTAGCTTTAAGGGTTTCAGAAACTATGGCTACACCTTC | CASKVSFKGFRNYGYTF
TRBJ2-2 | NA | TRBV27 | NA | TGTGCCAGCAGTTCATTACACGCGAACACCGGGGAGCTGTTTTTT | CASSSLHANTGELFF
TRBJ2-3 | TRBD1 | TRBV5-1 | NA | TGCGCCAGCAGCTACAGGGGAGATACGCAGTATTTT | CASSYRGDTQYF
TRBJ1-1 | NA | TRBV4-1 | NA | TGCGCCAGCAGCCAAGGGGGAACCTTAAACACTGAAGCTTTCTTT | CASSQGGTLNTEAFF
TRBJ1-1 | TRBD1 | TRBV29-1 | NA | TGCAGCGTTGGGGGACAGCCGAACACTGAAGCTTTCTTT | CSVGGQPNTEAFF
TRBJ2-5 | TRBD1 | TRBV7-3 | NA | TGTGCCAGCAGCTTAGAAGGGGGCGGCTTTAAGGAGACCCAGTACTTC | CASSLEGGGFKETQYF
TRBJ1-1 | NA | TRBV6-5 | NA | TGTGCCAGCAGGAACGGGCTTAACACTGAAGCTTTCTTT | CASRNGLNTEAFF
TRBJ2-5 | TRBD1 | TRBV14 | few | TGTGCCAGCAGTCTCCGGACAGGGTTGACAGAGACCCAGTACTTC | CASSLRTGLTETQYF
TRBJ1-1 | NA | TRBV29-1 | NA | TGCAGCTCTAGGAAGGCCGGGGAGTCTGAAGCTTTCTTT | CSSRKAGESEAFF
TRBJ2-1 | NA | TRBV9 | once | TGTGCCAGCAGCTATTCAGCCCTCCCTCCCTACAATGAGCAGTTCTTC | CASSYSALPPYNEQFF
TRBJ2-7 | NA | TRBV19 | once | TGTGCCAGTAGTGTTCAGGGGAGCTCCTACGAGCAGTACTTC | CASSVQGSSYEQYF
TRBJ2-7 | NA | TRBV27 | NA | TGTGCCAGCAGTTTAATGCTAGGTTTCCACGAGCAGTACTTC | CASSLMLGFHEQYF
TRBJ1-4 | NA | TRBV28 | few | TGTGCCAGCAGTTTAGCCCATTCCGGGAGGGCAGAAAAACTGTTTTTT | CASSLAHSGRAEKLFF
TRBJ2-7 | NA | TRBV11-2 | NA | TGTGCCAGCAGCTTTAGGGGGCCGGGGGGCGAGCAGTACTTC | CASSFRGPGGEQYF
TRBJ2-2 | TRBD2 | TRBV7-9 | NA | TGTGCCAGCAGCTTCGGGCCTAGCGGGGTGAACACCGGGGAGCTGTTTTTT | CASSFGPSGVNTGELFF
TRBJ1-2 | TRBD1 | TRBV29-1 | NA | TGCAGCGTTGATGGAAGACAGGGCGACTATGGCTACACCTTC | CSVDGRQGDYGYTF
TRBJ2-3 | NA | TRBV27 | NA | TGTGCCAGCAGTGACCTAAGACTCTCTAGCACAGATACGCAGTATTTT | CASSDLRLSSTDTQYF
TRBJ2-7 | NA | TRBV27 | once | TGTGCCAGCAGTTTTTCGGGGCGAGCCCAGGAGGAGCAGTACTTC | CASSFSGRAQEEQYF
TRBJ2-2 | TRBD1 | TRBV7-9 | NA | TGTGCCAGCAGCGCCACAGGGGGCAGCACCGGGGAGCTGTTTTTT | CASSATGGSTGELFF
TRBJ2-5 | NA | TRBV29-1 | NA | TGCAGCGTTGATAGTTCGGTGGCGGAAGATCAAAAAGAGACCCAGTACTTC | CSVDSSVAEDQKETQYF